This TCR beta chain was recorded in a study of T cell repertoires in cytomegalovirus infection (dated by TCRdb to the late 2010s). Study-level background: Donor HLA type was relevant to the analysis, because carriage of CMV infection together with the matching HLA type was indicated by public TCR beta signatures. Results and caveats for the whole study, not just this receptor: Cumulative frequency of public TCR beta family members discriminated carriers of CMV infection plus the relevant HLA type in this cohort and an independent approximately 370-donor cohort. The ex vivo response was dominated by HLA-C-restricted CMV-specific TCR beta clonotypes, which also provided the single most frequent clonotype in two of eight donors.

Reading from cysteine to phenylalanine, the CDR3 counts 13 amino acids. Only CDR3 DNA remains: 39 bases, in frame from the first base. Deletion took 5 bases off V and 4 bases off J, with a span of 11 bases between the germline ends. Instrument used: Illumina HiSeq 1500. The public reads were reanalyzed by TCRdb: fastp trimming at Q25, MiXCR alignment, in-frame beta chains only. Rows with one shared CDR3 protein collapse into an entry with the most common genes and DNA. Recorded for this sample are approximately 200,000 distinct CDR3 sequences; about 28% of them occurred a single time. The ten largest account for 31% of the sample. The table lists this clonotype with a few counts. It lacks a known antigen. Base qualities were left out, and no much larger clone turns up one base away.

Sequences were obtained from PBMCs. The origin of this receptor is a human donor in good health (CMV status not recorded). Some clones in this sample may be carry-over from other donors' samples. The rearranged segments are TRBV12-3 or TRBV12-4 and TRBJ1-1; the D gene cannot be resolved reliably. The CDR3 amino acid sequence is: CASSSLLATEAFF. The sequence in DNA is TGTGCCAGCAGTAGCCTCCTGGCCACTGAAGCTTTCTTT.